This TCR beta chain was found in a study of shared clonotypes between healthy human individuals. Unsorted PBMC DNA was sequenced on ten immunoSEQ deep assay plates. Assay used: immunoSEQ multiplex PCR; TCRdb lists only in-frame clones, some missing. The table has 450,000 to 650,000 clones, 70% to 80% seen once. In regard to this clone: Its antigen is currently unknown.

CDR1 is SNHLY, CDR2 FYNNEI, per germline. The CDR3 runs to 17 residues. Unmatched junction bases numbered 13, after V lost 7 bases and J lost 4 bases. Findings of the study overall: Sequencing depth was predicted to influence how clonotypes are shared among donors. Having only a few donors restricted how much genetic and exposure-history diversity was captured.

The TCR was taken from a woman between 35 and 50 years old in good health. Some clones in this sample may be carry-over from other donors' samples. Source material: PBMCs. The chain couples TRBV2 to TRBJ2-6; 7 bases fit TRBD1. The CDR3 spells CASIRTGLRRGANVLTF. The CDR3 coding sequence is TGTGCCAGCATTAGGACAGGATTACGTCGGGGGGCCAACGTCCTGACTTTC. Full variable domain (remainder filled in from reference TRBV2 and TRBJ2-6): EPEVTQTPSHQVTQMGQEVILRCVPISNHLYFYWYRQILGQKVEFLVSFYNNEISEKSEIFDDQFSVERPDGSNFTLKIRSTKLEDSAMYFCASIRTGLRRGANVLTFGAGSRLTVL.